This T cell receptor (beta chain) was found in a study of blood T cell repertoires in COVID-19. Study details: Both acute and convalescent COVID-19 samples were obtained from the United States, Italy and Spain. T cells, B-cell-depleted T cells, or PBMCs provided the cDNA or gDNA that served as material.

With 0 bases clipped from V and 2 bases from J, the junction kept 10 bases outside the gene matches. Germline CDR1 is SGHRS and CDR2 is YFSETQ. This CDR3 region has 17 residues. In the original analysis: Reference gene primer amplification yielded estimated nucleated cell counts. The assay was immunoSEQ multiplex PCR, and TCRdb's table has in-frame clones only and misses some. D and trimming were read from the DNA, whereas the V and J calls and clone size are those reported in that table. The sample contains roughly 200,000 clones, around 85% of which appear only once. The chain recombines TRBV5-1 with TRBJ2-5; 7 positions match TRBD2. The origin of this receptor is a woman aged 55-69 years with acute or convalescent COVID-19. Sample: peripheral blood. The CDR3 DNA reads TGCGCCAGCAGCTTGGCCTGGGGAGGGTCAGGTCAAGAGACCCAGTACTTC. Its translation is CASSLAWGGSGQETQYF. Full variable domain (outside the CDR3, taken from reference TRBV5-1 and TRBJ2-5): KAGVTQTPRYLIKTRGQQVTLSCSPISGHRSVSWYQQTPGQGLQFLFEYFSETQRNKGNFPGRFSGRQFSNSRSEMNVSTLELGDSALYLCASSLAWGGSGQETQYFGPGTRLLVL.